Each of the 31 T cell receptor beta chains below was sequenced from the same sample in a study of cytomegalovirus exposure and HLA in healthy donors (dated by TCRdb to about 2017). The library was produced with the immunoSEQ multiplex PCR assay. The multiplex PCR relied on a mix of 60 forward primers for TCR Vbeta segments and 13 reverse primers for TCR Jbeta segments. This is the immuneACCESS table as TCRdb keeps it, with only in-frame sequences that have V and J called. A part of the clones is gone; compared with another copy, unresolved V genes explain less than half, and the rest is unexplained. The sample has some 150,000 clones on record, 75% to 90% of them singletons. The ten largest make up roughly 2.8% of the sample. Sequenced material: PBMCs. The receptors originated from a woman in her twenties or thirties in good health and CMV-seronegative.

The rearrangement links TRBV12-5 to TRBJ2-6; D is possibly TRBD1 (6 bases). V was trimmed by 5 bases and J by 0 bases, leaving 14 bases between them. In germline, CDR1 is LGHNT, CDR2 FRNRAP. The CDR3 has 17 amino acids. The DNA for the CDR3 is TGTGCTAGTGGTCTACGACAGGAACCCTCTGGGGCCAACGTCCTGACTTTC. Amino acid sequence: CASGLRQEPSGANVLTF.

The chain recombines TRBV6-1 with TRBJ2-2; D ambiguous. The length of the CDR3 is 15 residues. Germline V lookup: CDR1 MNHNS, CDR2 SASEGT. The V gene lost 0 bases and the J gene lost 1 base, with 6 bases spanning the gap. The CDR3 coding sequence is TGTGCCAGCAGTGAAGCAGCCCAGAACACCGGGGAGCTGTTTTTT. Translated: CASSEAAQNTGELFF.

The CDR3 DNA reads TGTGCCAGCAGTGGTCCGGAGACAGGGGTGTTCGGGGAGCTGTTTTTT. Protein product: CASSGPETGVFGELFF. The J gene is TRBJ2-2, the V gene TRBV27; 8 bases are a match to TRBD1. From germline, CDR1 is MNHEY and CDR2 SMNVEV (reference sequence). V shed 5 bases, J shed 7 bases, and the junction held 12 bases outside the gene matches. The CDR3 is made up of 16 amino acids.

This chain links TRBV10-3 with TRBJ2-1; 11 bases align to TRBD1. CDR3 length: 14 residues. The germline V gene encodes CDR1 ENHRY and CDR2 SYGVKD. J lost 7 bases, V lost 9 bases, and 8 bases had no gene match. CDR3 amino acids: CAIRTGGIENEQFF. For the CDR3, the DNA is TGTGCCATTCGGACAGGGGGCATTGAAAATGAGCAGTTCTTC.

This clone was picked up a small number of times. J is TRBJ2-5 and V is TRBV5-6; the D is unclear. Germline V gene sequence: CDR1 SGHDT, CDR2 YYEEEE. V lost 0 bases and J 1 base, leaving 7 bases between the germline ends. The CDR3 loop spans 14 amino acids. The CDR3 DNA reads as TGTGCCAGCAGCTTGGGACATTCCCAAGAGACCCAGTACTTC. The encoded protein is CASSLGHSQETQYF. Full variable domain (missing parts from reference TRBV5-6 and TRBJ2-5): DAGVTQSPTHLIKTRGQQVTLRCSPKSGHDTVSWYQQALGQGPQFIFQYYEEEERQRGNFPDRFSGHQFPNYSSELNVNALLLGDSALYLCASSLGHSQETQYFGPGTRLLVL.

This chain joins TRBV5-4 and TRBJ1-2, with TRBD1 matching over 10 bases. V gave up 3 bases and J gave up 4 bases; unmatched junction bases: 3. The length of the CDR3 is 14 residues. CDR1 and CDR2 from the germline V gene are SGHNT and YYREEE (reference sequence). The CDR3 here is CASSSRDRGYGYTF. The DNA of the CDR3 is TGTGCCAGCAGCTCCCGGGACAGGGGCTATGGCTACACCTTC.

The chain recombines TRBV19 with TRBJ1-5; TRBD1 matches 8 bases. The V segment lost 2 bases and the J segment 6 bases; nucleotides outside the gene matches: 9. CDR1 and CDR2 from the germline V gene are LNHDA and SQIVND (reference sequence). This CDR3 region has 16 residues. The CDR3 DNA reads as TGTGCCAGTAGTATAATCCTCACAGGGGGAGGTCAGCCCCAGCATTTT. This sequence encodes CASSIILTGGGQPQHF. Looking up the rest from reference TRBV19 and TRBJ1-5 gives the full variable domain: DGGITQSPKYLFRKEGQNVTLSCEQNLNHDAMYWYRQDPGQGLRLIYYSQIVNDFQKGDIAEGYSVSREKKESFPLTVTSAQKNPTAFYLCASSIILTGGGQPQHFGDGTRLSIL.

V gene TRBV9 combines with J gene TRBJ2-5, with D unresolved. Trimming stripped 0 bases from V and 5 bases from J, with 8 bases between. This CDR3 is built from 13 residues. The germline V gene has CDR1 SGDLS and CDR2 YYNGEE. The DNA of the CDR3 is TGTGCCAGCAGCGTAGGAGGAATGGAGACCCAGTACTTC. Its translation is CASSVGGMETQYF.

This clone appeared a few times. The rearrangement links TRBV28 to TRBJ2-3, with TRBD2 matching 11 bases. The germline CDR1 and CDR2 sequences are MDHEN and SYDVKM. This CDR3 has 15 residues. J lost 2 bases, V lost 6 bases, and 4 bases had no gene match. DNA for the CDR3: TGTGCCAGCAGCCCGGGACTAGCGGTCACAGATACGCAGTATTTT. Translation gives CASSPGLAVTDTQYF.

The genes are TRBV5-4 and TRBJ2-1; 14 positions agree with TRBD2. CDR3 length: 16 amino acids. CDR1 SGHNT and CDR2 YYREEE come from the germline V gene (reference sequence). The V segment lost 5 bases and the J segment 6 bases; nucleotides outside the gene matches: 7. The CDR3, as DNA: TGTGCCAGCAGTTCTCAGACTAGCGGGAGGGCCAATGAGCAGTTCTTC. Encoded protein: CASSSQTSGRANEQFF.

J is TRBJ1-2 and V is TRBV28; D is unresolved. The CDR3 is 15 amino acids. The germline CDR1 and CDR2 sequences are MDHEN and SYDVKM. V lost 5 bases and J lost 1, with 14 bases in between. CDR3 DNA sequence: TGTGCCAGCAGTCACCCGTGGAGCGATAACTATGGCTACACCTTC. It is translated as CASSHPWSDNYGYTF.

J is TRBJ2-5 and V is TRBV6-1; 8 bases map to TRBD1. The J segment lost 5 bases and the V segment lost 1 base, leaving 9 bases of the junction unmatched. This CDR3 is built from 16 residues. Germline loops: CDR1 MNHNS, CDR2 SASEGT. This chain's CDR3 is CASSEVGQGARETQYF. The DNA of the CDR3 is TGTGCCAGCAGTGAAGTGGGTCAGGGGGCGCGGGAGACCCAGTACTTC.

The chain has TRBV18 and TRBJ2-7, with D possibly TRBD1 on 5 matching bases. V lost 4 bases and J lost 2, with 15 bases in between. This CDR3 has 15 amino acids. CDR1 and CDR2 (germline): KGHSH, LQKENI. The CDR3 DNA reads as TGTGCCAGCTCACTGGGGTTGGACAAAACCTACGAGCAGTACTTC. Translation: CASSLGLDKTYEQYF.

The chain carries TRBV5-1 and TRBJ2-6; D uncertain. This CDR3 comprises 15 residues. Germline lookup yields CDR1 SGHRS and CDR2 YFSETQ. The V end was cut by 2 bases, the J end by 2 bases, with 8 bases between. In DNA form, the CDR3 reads TGCGCCAGCAGCTTCTACAGAACTGGGGCCAACGTCCTGACTTTC. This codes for CASSFYRTGANVLTF.

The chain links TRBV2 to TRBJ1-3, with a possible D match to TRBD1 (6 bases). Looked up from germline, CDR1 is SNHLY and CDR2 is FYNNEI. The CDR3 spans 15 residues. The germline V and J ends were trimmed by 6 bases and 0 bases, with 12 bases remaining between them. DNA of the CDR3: TGTGCCAGCAGCCAGGGGCTCCTCTCTGGAAACACCATATATTTT. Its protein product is CASSQGLLSGNTIYF.

This CDR3 reads CASSLVWGGETQYF. The CDR3 coding sequence is TGTGCCAGCAGCCTTGTGTGGGGGGGAGAGACCCAGTACTTC. The genes are TRBV11-2 and TRBJ2-5; 7 bases map to TRBD2. Losses at the gene ends were 5 bases for V and 4 bases for J; bases not matched to a gene: 7. Germline-derived CDR1 and CDR2 are SGHAT and FQNNGV. This CDR3 region has 14 residues. Looking up the rest from reference TRBV11-2 and TRBJ2-5 gives the full variable domain: EAGVAQSPRYKIIEKRQSVAFWCNPISGHATLYWYQQILGQGPKLLIQFQNNGVVDDSQLPKDRFSAERLKGVDSTLKIQPAKLEDSAVYLCASSLVWGGETQYFGPGTRLLVL.

The CDR3 coding sequence is TGTGCCAGTAGCCCACAGGGGCATCAGCCCCAGCATTTT. The encoded protein is CASSPQGHQPQHF. The chain employs TRBV19 and TRBJ1-5; 7 nucleotides match TRBD1. The CDR3 has 13 residues. From germline, CDR1 is LNHDA and CDR2 SQIVND (reference sequence). V was pared by 6 bases and J by 5 bases, with 4 bases of the junction left unmatched.

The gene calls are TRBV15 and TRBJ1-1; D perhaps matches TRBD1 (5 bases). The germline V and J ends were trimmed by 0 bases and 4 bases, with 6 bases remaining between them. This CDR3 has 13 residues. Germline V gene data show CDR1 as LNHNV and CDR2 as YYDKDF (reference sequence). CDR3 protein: CATSRDRVTEAFF. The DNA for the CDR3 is TGTGCCACCAGCAGAGACAGGGTCACTGAAGCTTTCTTT.

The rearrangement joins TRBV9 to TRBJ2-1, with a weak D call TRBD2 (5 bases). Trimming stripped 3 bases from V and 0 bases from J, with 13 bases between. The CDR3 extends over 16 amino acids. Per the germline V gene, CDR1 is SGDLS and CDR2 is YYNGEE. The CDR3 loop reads CASSAQAESSYNEQFF. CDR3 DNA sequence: TGTGCCAGCAGCGCGCAAGCGGAAAGCTCCTACAATGAGCAGTTCTTC.

In DNA form, the CDR3 reads TGTGCCAGTAGTACAGGGGGCGCGGGCTATGGCTACACCTTC. It is translated as CASSTGGAGYGYTF. The J gene is TRBJ1-2, the V gene TRBV19, with 8 bases fitting TRBD1. V dropped 4 bases and J dropped 4; count of bases not matched to a gene: 5. The germline CDR1 and CDR2 sequences are LNHDA and SQIVND (reference sequence). This CDR3 is 14 amino acids long.

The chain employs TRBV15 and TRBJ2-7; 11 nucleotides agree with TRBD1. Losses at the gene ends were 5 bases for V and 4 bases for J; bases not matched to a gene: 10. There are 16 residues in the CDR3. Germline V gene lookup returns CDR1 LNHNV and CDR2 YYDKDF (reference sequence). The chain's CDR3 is CATSPTLGQGGYEQYF. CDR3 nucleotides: TGTGCCACCAGCCCCACCCTGGGACAGGGGGGTTACGAGCAGTACTTC.

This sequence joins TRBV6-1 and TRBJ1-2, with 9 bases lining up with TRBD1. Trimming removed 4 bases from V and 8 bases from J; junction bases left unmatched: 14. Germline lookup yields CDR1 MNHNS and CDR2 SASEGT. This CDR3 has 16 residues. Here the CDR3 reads CASSVLGGQGGGGYTF. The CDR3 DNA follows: TGTGCCAGCAGTGTACTTGGGGGACAGGGAGGAGGAGGCTACACCTTC.

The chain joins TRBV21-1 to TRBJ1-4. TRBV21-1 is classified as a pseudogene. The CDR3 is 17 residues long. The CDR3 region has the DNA TGTGCCAGCAGGAAGAAAGGTAGGCAGGGAGGAGTTGAAAAACTGTTTTTT. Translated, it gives CASRKKGRQGGVEKLFF.

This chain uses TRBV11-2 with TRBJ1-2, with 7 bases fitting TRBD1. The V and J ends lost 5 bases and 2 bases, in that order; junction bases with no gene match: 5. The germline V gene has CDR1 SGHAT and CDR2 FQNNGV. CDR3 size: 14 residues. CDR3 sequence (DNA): TGTGCCAGCAGCCCCCGGGACAGCAACTATGGCTACACCTTC. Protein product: CASSPRDSNYGYTF.

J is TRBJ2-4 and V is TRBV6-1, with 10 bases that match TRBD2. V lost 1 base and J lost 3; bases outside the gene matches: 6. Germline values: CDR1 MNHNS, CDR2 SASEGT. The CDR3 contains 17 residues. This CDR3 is CASSEVVAGGNKNIQYF. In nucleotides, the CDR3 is TGTGCCAGCAGTGAAGTCGTAGCGGGAGGCAACAAAAACATTCAGTACTTC.

The CDR3 bases are TGCGCCAGCAAACAAAACTCCTACGAGCAGTACTTC. It codes for CASKQNSYEQYF. The V call is TRBV5-1, the J call TRBJ2-7; D uncertain. Germline-derived CDR1 and CDR2 are SGHRS and YFSETQ. V lost 6 bases and J 0 bases, leaving 7 bases between the germline ends. The length of the CDR3 is 12 residues.

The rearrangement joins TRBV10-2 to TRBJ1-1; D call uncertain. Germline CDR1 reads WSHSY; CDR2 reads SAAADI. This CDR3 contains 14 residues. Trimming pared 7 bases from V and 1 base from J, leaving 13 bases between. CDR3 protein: CASTISAGNTEAFF. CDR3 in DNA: TGCGCCAGCACAATAAGTGCGGGGAACACTGAAGCTTTCTTT.

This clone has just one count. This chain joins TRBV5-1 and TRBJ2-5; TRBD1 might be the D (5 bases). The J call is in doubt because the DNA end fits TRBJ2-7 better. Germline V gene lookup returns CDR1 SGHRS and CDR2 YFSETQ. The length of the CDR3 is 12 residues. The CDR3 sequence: CASSGDSYEQYF. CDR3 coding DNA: TGCGCCAGCAGCGGTGACAGCTACGAGCAGTACTTC.

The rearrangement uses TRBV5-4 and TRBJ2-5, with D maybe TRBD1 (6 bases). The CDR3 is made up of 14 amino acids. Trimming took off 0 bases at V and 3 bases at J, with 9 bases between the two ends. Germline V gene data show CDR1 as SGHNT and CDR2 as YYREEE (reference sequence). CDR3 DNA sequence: TGTGCCAGCAGCTTGGGGGGGCCAAAAGAGACCCAGTACTTC. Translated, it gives CASSLGGPKETQYF.

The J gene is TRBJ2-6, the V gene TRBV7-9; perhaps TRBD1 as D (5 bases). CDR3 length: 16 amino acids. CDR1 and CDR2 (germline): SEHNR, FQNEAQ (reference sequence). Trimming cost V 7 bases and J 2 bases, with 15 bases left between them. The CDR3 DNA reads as TGTGCCAGCACCGCCAGGGATGGAACTGGGGCCAACGTCCTGACTTTC. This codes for CASTARDGTGANVLTF.

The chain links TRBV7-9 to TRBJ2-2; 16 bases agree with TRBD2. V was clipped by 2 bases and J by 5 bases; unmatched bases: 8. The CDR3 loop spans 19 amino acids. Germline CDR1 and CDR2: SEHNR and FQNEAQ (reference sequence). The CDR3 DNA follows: TGTGCCAGCAGCTTAATGGGACTAGCGGGAGGGCCCGGGACCGGGGAGCTGTTTTTT. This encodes CASSLMGLAGGPGTGELFF.